This entry features one T cell receptor beta chain sequence. Its specificity is unknown. The data were obtained in a study of shared clonotypes between healthy human individuals. Germline V gene sequence: CDR1 MDHEN, CDR2 SYDVKM. Unmatched junction bases numbered 18, after V lost 6 bases and J lost 7 bases. The CDR3 has 16 amino acids. Study conclusions and caveats: The study generally estimated greater richness for naive than memory subsets. Relative to clonotypes present in all four donors, those not shared had lower generation probabilities. Limitation of the genetic and exposure-history diversity represented came from the few donors.

Data came from immunoSEQ multiplex PCR; TCRdb stores just in-frame clones and leaves some out. This table holds roughly 2.2 million clones, more than 85% found once. The rearrangement links TRBV28 to TRBJ2-7, with 7 bases aligning to TRBD1. The sequenced material came from naive CD4+ T cells from PBMCs. The subset: CD45RA+ positively selected. The receptor was derived from a man between 18 and 29 years old in good health. Some clones in this sample may be carry-over from other donors' samples. CDR3 nucleotide sequence: TGTGCCAGCAGCCGGGGAACACAGGGGCTGGGCCGGGAGCAGTACTTC. This sequence encodes CASSRGTQGLGREQYF.